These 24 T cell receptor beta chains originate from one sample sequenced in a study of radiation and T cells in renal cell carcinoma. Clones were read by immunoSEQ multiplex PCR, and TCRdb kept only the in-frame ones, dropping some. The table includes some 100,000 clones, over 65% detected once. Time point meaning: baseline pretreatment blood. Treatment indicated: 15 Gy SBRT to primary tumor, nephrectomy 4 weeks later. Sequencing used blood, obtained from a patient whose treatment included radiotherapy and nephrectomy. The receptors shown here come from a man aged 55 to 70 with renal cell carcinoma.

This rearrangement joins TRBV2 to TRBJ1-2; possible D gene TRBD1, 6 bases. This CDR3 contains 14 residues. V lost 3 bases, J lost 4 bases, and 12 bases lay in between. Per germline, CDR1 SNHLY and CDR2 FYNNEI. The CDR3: CASSEARGLYGYTF. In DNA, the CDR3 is TGTGCCAGCAGTGAGGCCAGGGGTCTCTATGGCTACACCTTC.

The CDR3 nucleotides read TGTGCCAGCAGACTTTGGCCGGGGGAGCAGTTCTTC. Its translation is CASRLWPGEQFF. The chain joins TRBV27 to TRBJ2-1, with a tentative D call TRBD2 (5 bases). V shed 6 bases and J shed 10 bases, with 13 bases lying between them. Germline CDR1 is MNHEY and CDR2 is SMNVEV (reference sequence). The CDR3 is 12 amino acids.

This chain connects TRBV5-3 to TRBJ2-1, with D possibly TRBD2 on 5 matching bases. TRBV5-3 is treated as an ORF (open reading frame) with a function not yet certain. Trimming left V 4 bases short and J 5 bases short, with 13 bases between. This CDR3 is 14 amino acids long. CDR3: CARSPPEGNNEQFF. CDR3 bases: TGTGCCAGAAGCCCCCCCGAGGGTAACAATGAGCAGTTCTTC.

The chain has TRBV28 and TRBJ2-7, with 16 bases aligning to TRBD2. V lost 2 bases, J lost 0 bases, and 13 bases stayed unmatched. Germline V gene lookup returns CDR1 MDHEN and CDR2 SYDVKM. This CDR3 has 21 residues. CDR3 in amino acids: CASSLLAIGTSGRAASYEQYF. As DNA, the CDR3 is TGTGCCAGCAGTTTACTGGCCATAGGGACTAGCGGGAGGGCCGCCTCCTACGAGCAGTACTTC. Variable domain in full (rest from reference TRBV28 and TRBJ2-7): DVKVTQSSRYLVKRTGEKVFLECVQDMDHENMFWYRQDPGLGLRLIYFSYDVKMKEKGDIPEGYSVSREKKERFSLILESASTNQTSMYLCASSLLAIGTSGRAASYEQYFGPGTRLTVT.

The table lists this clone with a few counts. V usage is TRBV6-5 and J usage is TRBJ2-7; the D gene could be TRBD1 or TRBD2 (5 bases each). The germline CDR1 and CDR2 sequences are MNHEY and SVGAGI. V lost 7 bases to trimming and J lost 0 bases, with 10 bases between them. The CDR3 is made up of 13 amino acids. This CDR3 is CASTGTDSYEQYF. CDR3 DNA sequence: TGTGCCAGCACCGGGACGGACTCCTACGAGCAGTACTTC.

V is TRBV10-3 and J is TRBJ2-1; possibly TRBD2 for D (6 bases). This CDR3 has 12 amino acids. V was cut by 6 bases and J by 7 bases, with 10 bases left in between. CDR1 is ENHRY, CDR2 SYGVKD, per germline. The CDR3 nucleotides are TGTGCCATCAGGGGGGGAAGTAATGAGCAGTTCTTC. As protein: CAIRGGSNEQFF.

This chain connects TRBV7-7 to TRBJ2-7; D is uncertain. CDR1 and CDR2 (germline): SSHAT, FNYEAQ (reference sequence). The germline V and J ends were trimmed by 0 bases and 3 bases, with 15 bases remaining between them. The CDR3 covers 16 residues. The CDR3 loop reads CASSLAVQRIDYEQYF. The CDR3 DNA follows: TGTGCCAGCAGCTTAGCGGTGCAGAGGATCGACTACGAGCAGTACTTC.

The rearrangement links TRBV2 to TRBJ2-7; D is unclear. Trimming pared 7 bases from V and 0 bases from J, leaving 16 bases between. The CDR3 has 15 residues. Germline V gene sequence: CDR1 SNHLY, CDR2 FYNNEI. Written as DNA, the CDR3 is TGTGCCAGCAAGGTCCGACTCGCTAGCTCCTACGAGCAGTACTTC. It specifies CASKVRLASSYEQYF.

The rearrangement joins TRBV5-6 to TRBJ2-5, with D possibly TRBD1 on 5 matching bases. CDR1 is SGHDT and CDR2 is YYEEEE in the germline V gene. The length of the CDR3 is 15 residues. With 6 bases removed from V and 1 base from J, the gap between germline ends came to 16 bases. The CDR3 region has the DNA TGTGCCAGCACCACAAATCAGGGTGGCCAAGAGACCCAGTACTTC. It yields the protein CASTTNQGGQETQYF.

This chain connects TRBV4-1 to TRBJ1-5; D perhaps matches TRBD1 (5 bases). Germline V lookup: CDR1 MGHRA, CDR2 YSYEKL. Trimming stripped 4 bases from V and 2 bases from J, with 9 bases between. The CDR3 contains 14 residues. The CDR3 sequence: CASSPRDGNQPQHF. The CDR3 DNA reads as TGCGCCAGCAGCCCCCGGGACGGCAATCAGCCCCAGCATTTT.

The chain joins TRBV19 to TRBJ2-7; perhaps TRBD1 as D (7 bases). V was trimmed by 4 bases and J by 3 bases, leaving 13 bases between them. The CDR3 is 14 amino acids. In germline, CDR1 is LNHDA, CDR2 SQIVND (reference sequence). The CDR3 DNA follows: TGTGCCAGTAGTAACAACAGGGGAGGCTACGAGCAGTACTTC. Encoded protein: CASSNNRGGYEQYF.

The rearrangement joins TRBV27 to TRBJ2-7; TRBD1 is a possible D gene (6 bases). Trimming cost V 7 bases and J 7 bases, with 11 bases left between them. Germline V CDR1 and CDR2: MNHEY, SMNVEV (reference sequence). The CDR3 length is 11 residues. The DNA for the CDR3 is TGTGCCAGCACCCTTCAGGGGGAGCAGTACTTC. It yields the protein CASTLQGEQYF.

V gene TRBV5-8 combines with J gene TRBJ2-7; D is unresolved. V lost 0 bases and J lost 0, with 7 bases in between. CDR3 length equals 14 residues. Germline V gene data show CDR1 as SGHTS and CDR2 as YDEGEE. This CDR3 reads CASSLDTFSYEQYF. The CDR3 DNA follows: TGTGCCAGCAGCTTGGACACATTCTCCTACGAGCAGTACTTC.

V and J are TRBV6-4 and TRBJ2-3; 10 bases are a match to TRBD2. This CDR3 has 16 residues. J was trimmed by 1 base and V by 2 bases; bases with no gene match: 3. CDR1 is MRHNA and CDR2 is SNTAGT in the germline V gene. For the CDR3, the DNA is TGTGCCAGCAGTGACCGGCTAGCGGGAGGCACAGATACGCAGTATTTT. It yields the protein CASSDRLAGGTDTQYF.

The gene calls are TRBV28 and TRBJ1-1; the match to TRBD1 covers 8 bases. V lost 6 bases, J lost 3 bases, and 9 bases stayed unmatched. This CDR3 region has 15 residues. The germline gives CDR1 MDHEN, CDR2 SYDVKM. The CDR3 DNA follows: TGTGCCAGCAGAGAACCAGGGGGCGGCTACACTGAAGCTTTCTTT. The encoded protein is CASREPGGGYTEAFF. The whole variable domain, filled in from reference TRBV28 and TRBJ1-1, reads DVKVTQSSRYLVKRTGEKVFLECVQDMDHENMFWYRQDPGLGLRLIYFSYDVKMKEKGDIPEGYSVSREKKERFSLILESASTNQTSMYLCASREPGGGYTEAFFGQGTRLTVV.

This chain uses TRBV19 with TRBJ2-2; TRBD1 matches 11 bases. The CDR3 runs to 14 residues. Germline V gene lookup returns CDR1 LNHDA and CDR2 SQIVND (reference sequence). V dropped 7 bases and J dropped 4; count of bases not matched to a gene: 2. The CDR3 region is CASTDRGRTGELFF. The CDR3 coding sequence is TGTGCCAGTACGGACAGGGGGCGCACCGGGGAGCTGTTTTTT.

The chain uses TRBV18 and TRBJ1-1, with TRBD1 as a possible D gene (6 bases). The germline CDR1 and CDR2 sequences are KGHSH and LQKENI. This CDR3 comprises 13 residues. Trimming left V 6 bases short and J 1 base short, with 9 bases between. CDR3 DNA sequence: TGTGCCAGCTCTATGGGACAGAACACTGAAGCTTTCTTT. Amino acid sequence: CASSMGQNTEAFF.

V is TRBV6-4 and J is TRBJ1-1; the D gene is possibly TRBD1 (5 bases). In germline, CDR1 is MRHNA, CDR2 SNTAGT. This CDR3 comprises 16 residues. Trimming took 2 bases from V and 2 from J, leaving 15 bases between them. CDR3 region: CASSDPSYDSNTEAFF. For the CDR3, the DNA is TGTGCCAGCAGTGACCCATCATACGACAGTAACACTGAAGCTTTCTTT.

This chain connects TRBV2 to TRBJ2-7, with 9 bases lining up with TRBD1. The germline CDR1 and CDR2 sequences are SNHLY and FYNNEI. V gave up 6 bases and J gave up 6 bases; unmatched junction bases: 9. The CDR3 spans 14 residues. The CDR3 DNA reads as TGTGCCAGCAGCCGTCCCGGGACAGGGACCGAGCAGTACTTC. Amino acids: CASSRPGTGTEQYF. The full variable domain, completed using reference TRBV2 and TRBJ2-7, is EPEVTQTPSHQVTQMGQEVILRCVPISNHLYFYWYRQILGQKVEFLVSFYNNEISEKSEIFDDQFSVERPDGSNFTLKIRSTKLEDSAMYFCASSRPGTGTEQYFGPGTRLTVT.

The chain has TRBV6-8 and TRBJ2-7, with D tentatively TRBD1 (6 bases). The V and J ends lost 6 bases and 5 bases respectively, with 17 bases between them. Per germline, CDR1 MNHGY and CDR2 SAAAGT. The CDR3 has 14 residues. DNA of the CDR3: TGTGCCAGCAGCGTAATACAGGGTGGACACGAGCAGTACTTC. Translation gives CASSVIQGGHEQYF.

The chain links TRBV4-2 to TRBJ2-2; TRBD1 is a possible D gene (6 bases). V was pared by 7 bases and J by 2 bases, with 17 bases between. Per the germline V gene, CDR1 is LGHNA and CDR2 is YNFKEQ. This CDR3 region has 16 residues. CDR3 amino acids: CASNPLPGHNTGELFF. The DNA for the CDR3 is TGTGCCAGCAACCCTCTCCCGGGACACAACACCGGGGAGCTGTTTTTT.

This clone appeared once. The CDR3 DNA reads as TGTGCCAGCAGTACAGACAGGGAACTCTACGAGCAGTACTTC. As protein: CASSTDRELYEQYF. The gene calls are TRBV28 and TRBJ2-7, with 7 bases that match TRBD1. This CDR3 spans 14 amino acids. Germline-derived CDR1 and CDR2 are MDHEN and SYDVKM. V was clipped by 5 bases and J by 3 bases; unmatched bases: 7.

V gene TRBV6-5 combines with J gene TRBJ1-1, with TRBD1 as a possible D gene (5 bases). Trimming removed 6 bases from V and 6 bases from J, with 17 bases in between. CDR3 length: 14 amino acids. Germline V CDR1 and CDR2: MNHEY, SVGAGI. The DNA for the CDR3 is TGTGCCAGCAGCTCGGGACTGATGTACGCTGAAGCTTTCTTT. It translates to CASSSGLMYAEAFF.

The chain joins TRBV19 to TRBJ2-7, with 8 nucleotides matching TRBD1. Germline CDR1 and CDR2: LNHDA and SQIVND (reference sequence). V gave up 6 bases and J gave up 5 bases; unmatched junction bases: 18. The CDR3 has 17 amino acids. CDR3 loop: CASSARPNRGAHDEQYF. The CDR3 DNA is TGTGCCAGTAGCGCAAGACCCAACAGGGGGGCGCATGACGAGCAGTACTTC.